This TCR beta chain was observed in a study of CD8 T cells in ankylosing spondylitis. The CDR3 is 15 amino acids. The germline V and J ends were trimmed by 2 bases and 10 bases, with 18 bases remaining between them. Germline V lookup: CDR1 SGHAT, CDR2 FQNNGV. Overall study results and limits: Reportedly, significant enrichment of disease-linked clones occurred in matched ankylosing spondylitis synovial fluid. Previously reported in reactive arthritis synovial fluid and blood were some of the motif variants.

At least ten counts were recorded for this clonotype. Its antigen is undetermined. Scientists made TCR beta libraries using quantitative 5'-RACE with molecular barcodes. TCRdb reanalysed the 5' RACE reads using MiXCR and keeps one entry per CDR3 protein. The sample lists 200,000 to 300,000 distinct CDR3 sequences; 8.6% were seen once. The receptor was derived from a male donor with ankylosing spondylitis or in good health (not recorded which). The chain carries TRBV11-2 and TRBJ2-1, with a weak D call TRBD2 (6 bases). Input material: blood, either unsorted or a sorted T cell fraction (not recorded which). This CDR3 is CASSLIRGTSFEQFF. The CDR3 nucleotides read TGTGCCAGCAGCTTAATCCGCGGGACGTCGTTCGAGCAGTTCTTC.